This T cell receptor (beta chain) comes out of a study of early T cells in non-severe SARS-CoV-2 infection. The overall study: Bulk RNA from unsorted whole blood was sequenced; chains were unpaired.

The sample holds a few counts of this clonotype. Its antigen is as yet unknown. Individual cDNA molecules carried attached unique molecular identifiers. TCRdb redid the calling of the 5' RACE reads with MiXCR, one entry per CDR3 protein. The sample yields some 40,000 distinct CDR3 sequences, over 9% seen once. Germline CDR1 PRHDT, CDR2 FYEKMQ (reference sequence). Trimming left V 8 bases short and J 8 bases short, with 16 bases between. The length of the CDR3 is 13 residues. Study-level points and caveats: Private and CD4 specificities were missed by VDJdb matching, which favored anti-spike CD8 responses.

Source material: whole blood. This TCR was recovered from an adult who was a healthcare worker with PCR-confirmed SARS-CoV-2 infection or an uninfected control (not recorded which). The chain is built from TRBV13 and TRBJ2-1; perhaps D is TRBD1 or TRBD2 (6 bases each). The CDR3 coding sequence is TGTGCCAGCCGCGGAGGGGGGATGGATGAGCAGTTCTTC. Translated: CASRGGGMDEQFF.